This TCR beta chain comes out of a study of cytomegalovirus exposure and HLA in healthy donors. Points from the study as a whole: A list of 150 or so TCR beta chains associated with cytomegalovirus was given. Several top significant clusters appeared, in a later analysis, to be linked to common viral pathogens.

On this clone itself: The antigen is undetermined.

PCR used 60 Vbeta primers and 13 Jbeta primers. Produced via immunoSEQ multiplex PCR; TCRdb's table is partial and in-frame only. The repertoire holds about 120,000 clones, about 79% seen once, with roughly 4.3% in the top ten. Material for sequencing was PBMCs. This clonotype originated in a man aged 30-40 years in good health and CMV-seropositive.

For the CDR3, the DNA is TGTGCCAGCAGCTTGGGGGCCTGGGATTCACCCCTCCACTTT. Its protein is CASSLGAWDSPLHF. The chain is built from TRBV5-6 and TRBJ1-6; the D is unclear. CDR3 size: 14 residues. Germline CDR1 SGHDT, CDR2 YYEEEE. The V end was cut by 0 bases, the J end by 8 bases, with 9 bases between.